This entry lists 18 T cell receptor beta chains sequenced from one sample in a study of CD8 T cells in ankylosing spondylitis. Each CDR3 protein is one row after TCRdb ran MiXCR on the 5' RACE reads. The repertoire holds hundreds of thousands of distinct CDR3 sequences, with more than 20% as singletons. Specimen: blood, either unsorted or a sorted T cell fraction (not recorded which). These receptors were collected from a male donor with ankylosing spondylitis or in good health (not recorded which).

J is TRBJ2-5 and V is TRBV12-3 or TRBV12-4; 10 bases are a match to TRBD1. Trimming took 5 bases from V and 5 from J; bases not matched to a gene: 14. This CDR3 region has 17 residues. CDR3 sequence: CASSDGPRDRGLETQYF. The CDR3 nucleotides read TGTGCCAGCAGTGACGGCCCCCGGGACAGGGGTTTGGAGACCCAGTACTTC.

This chain joins TRBV28 and TRBJ2-5; D ambiguous. This CDR3 contains 14 residues. Germline V gene lookup returns CDR1 MDHEN and CDR2 SYDVKM. V dropped 3 bases and J dropped 2 bases, with 10 bases sitting between them. The CDR3 DNA sequence: TGTGCCAGCAGTTTCTGGCAGCAACAAGAGACCCAGTACTTC. Its protein product is CASSFWQQQETQYF.

This rearrangement joins TRBV12-3 or TRBV12-4 to TRBJ2-2; D is uncertain. This CDR3 is 15 amino acids long. V was pared by 7 bases and J by 1 base, with 13 bases between. In DNA, the CDR3 is TGTGCCAGCACCCTTGACGCCCGGAACACCGGGGAGCTGTTTTTT. It codes for CASTLDARNTGELFF.

There are many counts of this clonotype. The chain employs TRBV29-1 and TRBJ2-2; 7 nucleotides agree with TRBD1. CDR1 is SQVTM and CDR2 is ANQGSEA in the germline V gene. The V segment lost 6 bases and the J segment 3 bases; nucleotides outside the gene matches: 1. The CDR3 sequence is 12 residues long. The CDR3 nucleotides read TGCAGCGTGGGGACAGACACCGGGGAGCTGTTTTTT. It encodes CSVGTDTGELFF.

This clonotype was seen only a few times. This chain uses TRBV7-3 with TRBJ2-1, with TRBD2 matching 7 bases. Per the germline V gene, CDR1 is SGHTA and CDR2 is FQGTGA. The trim removed 2 bases at V and 8 bases at J, leaving 12 bases unmatched. The CDR3 is made up of 16 amino acids. The CDR3 is CASSLWRFGGIDEQFF. DNA for the CDR3: TGTGCCAGCAGCTTATGGCGGTTCGGGGGGATTGATGAGCAGTTCTTC.

V usage is TRBV27 and J usage is TRBJ2-3, with 8 bases matching TRBD2. Per germline, CDR1 MNHEY and CDR2 SMNVEV (reference sequence). With V trimmed by 3 bases and J by 1 base, 6 bases remained unmatched. There are 16 residues in the CDR3. In DNA form, the CDR3 reads TGTGCCAGCAGTTTTGGGCGGGAGGTCCGCACAGATACGCAGTATTTT. It specifies CASSFGREVRTDTQYF.

The chain combines TRBV6-4 with TRBJ2-1, with unresolved D. The germline CDR1 and CDR2 sequences are MRHNA and SNTAGT. The CDR3 loop spans 14 amino acids. With 3 bases removed from V and 3 bases from J, the gap between germline ends came to 9 bases. The CDR3 is CASSDGLDYNEQFF. The CDR3 DNA reads as TGTGCCAGCAGTGATGGGCTAGACTACAATGAGCAGTTCTTC.

The J gene is TRBJ2-7, the V gene TRBV7-9; D may be TRBD1 or TRBD2 (5 bases each). Looked up from germline, CDR1 is SEHNR and CDR2 is FQNEAQ (reference sequence). V lost 5 bases and J 3 bases, leaving 20 bases between the germline ends. The CDR3 has 16 amino acids. CDR3: CASSPPRGAGVYEQYF. DNA for the CDR3: TGTGCCAGCAGCCCCCCGAGAGGGGCCGGAGTCTACGAGCAGTACTTC.

This clonotype came up a few times. The chain carries TRBV29-1 and TRBJ2-7, with 9 nucleotides matching TRBD2. CDR3 length equals 16 residues. CDR1 is SQVTM and CDR2 is ANQGSEA in the germline V gene. After removal of 1 base from V and 5 bases from J, the junction contained 12 bases not matched to a gene. The CDR3 is CSVEGAAGGPFNEQYF. The CDR3 region has the DNA TGCAGCGTTGAAGGGGCGGCGGGGGGGCCGTTCAACGAGCAGTACTTC.

This clonotype has ten or more counts. In DNA, the CDR3 is TGTGCCAGCAGTTGGGCTAGCGGGGCCCATGAGCAGTTCTTC. Translation: CASSWASGAHEQFF. The chain is built from TRBV12-3 or TRBV12-4 and TRBJ2-1; TRBD2 aligns across 9 bases. Germline trimming cut 4 bases from V and 8 bases from J; bases unmatched to any gene: 6. The CDR3 runs to 14 residues.

The chain couples TRBV12-3 or TRBV12-4 to TRBJ2-7, with TRBD2 matching over 8 bases. V was clipped by 8 bases and J by 1 base; unmatched bases: 4. The CDR3 totals 13 residues. CDR3 nucleotide sequence: TGTGCCAGCCGGGGGGGGTCATCCTACGAGCAGTACTTC. It specifies CASRGGSSYEQYF.

This clonotype turned up a few times. This chain links TRBV7-9 with TRBJ2-5; D may be TRBD2 (6 bases). The CDR3 extends over 17 amino acids. Germline V gene data show CDR1 as SEHNR and CDR2 as FQNEAQ (reference sequence). V lost 1 base and J lost 3, with 18 bases in between. CDR3 sequence reads: CASSLGGLAGPEETQYF. The DNA for the CDR3 is TGTGCCAGCAGCTTAGGTGGTCTGGCGGGGCCTGAAGAGACCCAGTACTTC.

This chain joins TRBV7-2 and TRBJ1-1; a possible D gene is TRBD1 (5 bases). The CDR3 loop spans 14 amino acids. The V end was cut by 4 bases, the J end by 4 bases, with 13 bases between. Per the germline V gene, CDR1 is SGHTA and CDR2 is FQGNSA. CDR3 coding DNA: TGTGCCAGCAGCTCCGTTGCGGGGGGCACTGAAGCTTTCTTT. Amino acids: CASSSVAGGTEAFF. Drawing the rest from reference TRBV7-2 and TRBJ1-1, the complete variable domain is GAGVSQSPSNKVTEKGKDVELRCDPISGHTALYWYRQSLGQGLEFLIYFQGNSAPDKSGLPSDRFSAERTGGSVSTLTIQRTQQEDSAVYLCASSSVAGGTEAFFGQGTRLTVV.

This rearrangement joins TRBV4-1 to TRBJ1-1; D possibly corresponds to TRBD1 (5 bases). Germline values: CDR1 MGHRA, CDR2 YSYEKL. Between the trimmed V and J ends, which lost 3 bases and 7 bases, there was a span of 12 bases. CDR3 length: 13 residues. CDR3 residues: CASSQGPQVEAFF. Here the CDR3 DNA reads TGCGCCAGCAGCCAGGGGCCCCAAGTTGAAGCTTTCTTT.

This clonotype occurred once. The chain recombines TRBV5-4 with TRBJ2-7; 10 bases match TRBD2. Germline CDR1 is SGHNT and CDR2 is YYREEE (reference sequence). Unmatched junction bases numbered 11, after V lost 4 bases and J lost 4 bases. This CDR3 has 16 amino acids. CDR3 nucleotide sequence: TGTGCCAGCAGCGCTCTGAGCGGGGGGGCCGAATACGAGCAGTACTTC. Amino acid sequence: CASSALSGGAEYEQYF.

J is TRBJ2-5 and V is TRBV5-1; D may be TRBD1 (8 bases). The CDR3 totals 16 residues. Trimming removed 3 bases at V and 4 bases at J, with 19 bases between. From germline, CDR1 is SGHRS and CDR2 YFSETQ. CDR3 loop: CASSSSPYRGGETQYF. The DNA for the CDR3 is TGCGCCAGCAGCTCCTCCCCGTACAGGGGGGGAGAGACCCAGTACTTC. Full variable domain (outside the CDR3, taken from reference TRBV5-1 and TRBJ2-5): KAGVTQTPRYLIKTRGQQVTLSCSPISGHRSVSWYQQTPGQGLQFLFEYFSETQRNKGNFPGRFSGRQFSNSRSEMNVSTLELGDSALYLCASSSSPYRGGETQYFGPGTRLLVL.

The rearrangement uses TRBV10-2 and TRBJ2-7; 14 bases are shared with TRBD2. V was pared by 3 bases and J by 2 bases, with 12 bases of the junction left unmatched. Germline values: CDR1 WSHSY, CDR2 SAAADI. The CDR3 runs 19 residues. The CDR3 DNA follows: TGCGCCAGCAGTGACCCGACTAGCGGGGGGGCCCCCATAACCTACGAGCAGTACTTC. Residues: CASSDPTSGGAPITYEQYF.

The V and J genes are TRBV7-3 and TRBJ2-1; perhaps TRBD1 as D (5 bases). Trimming removed 1 base from V and 3 bases from J, with 13 bases in between. The germline gives CDR1 SGHTA, CDR2 FQGTGA. The CDR3 runs to 16 residues. CDR3 sequence reads: CASSLKVRGRYNEQFF. CDR3 in DNA: TGTGCCAGCAGCTTAAAAGTAAGGGGCCGCTACAATGAGCAGTTCTTC. Using reference TRBV7-3 and TRBJ2-1 for the parts outside the CDR3, the full variable domain is GAGVSQTPSNKVTEKGKYVELRCDPISGHTALYWYRQSLGQGPEFLIYFQGTGAADDSGLPNDRFFAVRPEGSVSTLKIQRTERGDSAVYLCASSLKVRGRYNEQFFGPGTRLTVL.